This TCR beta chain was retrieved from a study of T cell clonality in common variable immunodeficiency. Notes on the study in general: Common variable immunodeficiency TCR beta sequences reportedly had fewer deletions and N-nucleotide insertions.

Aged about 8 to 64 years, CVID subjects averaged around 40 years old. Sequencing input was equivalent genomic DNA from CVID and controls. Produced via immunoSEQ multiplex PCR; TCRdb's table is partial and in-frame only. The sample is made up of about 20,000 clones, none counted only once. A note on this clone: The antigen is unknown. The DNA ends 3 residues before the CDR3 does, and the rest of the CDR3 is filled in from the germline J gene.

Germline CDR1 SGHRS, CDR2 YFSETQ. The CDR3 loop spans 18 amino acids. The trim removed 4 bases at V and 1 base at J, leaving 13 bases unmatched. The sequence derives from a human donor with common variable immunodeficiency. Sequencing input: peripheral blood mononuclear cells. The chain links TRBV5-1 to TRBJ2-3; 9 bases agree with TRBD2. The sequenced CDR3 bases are TGCGCCAGCAGCGAATTTCCGGCGGGGGGGCCTGGCACAGATACG. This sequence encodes CASSEFPAGGPGTDT. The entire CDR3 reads CASSEFPAGGPGTDTQYF.